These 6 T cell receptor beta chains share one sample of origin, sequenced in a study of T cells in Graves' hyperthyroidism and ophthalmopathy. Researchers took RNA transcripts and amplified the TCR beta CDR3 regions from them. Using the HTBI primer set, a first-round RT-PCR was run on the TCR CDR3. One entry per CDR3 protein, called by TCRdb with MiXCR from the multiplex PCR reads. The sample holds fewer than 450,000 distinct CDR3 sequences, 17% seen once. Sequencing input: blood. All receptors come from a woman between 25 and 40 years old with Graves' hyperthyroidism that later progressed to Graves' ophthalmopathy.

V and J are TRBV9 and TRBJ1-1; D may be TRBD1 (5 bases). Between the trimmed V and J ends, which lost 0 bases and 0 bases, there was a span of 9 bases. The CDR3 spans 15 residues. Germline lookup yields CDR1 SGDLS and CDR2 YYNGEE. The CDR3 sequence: CASSVEGRVNTEAFF. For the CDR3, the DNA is TGTGCCAGCAGCGTAGAGGGGAGGGTGAACACTGAAGCTTTCTTT.

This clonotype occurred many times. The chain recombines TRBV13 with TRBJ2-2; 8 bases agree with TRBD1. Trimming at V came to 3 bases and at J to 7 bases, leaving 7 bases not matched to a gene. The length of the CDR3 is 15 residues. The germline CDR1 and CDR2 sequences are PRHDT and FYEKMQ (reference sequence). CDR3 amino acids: CASSFRQGRSGELFF. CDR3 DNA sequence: TGTGCCAGCAGCTTCCGACAGGGGAGGAGCGGGGAGCTGTTTTTT. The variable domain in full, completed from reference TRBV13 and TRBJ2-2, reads AAGVIQSPRHLIKEKRETATLKCYPIPRHDTVYWYQQGPGQDPQFLISFYEKMQSDKGSIPDRFSAQQFSDYHSELNMSSLELGDSALYFCASSFRQGRSGELFFGEGSRLTVL.

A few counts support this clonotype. The CDR3 sequence: CAISETTTDEQFF. DNA for the CDR3: TGTGCCATCAGTGAGACAACTACGGATGAGCAGTTCTTC. The chain recombines TRBV10-3 with TRBJ2-1; D unclear. Trimming left V 2 bases short and J 8 bases short, with 10 bases between. Germline CDR1 is ENHRY and CDR2 is SYGVKD. The CDR3 runs 13 residues.

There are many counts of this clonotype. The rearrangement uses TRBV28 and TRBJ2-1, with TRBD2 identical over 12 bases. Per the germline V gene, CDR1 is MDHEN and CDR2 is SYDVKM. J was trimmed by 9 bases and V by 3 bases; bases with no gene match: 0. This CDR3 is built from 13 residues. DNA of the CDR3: TGTGCCAGCAGTTTGGGACTAGCGGGTGAGCAGTTCTTC. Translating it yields CASSLGLAGEQFF.

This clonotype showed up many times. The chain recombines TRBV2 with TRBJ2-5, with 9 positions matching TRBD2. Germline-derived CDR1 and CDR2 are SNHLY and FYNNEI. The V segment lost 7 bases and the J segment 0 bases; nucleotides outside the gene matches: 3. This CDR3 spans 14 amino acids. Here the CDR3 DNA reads TGTGCCAGCAAGGCGGGGGGGAACCAAGAGACCCAGTACTTC. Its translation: CASKAGGNQETQYF.

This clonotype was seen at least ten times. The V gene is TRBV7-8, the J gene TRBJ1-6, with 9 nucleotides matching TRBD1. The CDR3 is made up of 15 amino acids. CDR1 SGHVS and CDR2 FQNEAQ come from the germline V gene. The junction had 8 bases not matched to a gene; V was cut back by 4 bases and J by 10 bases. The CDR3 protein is CASSSGTGLGSPLHF. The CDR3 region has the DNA TGTGCCAGCAGCTCCGGGACAGGGCTGGGATCACCCCTCCACTTT.